This T cell receptor (beta chain) was profiled in a study of chronic HIV infection and antiretroviral therapy. MiXCR, applied by TCRdb to the 5' RACE reads, yields one record per CDR3 protein. The table lists approximately 47,000 distinct CDR3 sequences, approximately 19% of them singletons. Germline loops: CDR1 SQVTM, CDR2 ANQGSEA. Trimming removed 7 bases at V and 1 base at J, with 13 bases between. This CDR3 contains 13 residues. The sequencing sample was made of peripheral blood. The origin of this receptor is an adult who had HIV and had not received antiretroviral therapy, or was an uninfected healthy control (not recorded which). The rearrangement joins TRBV29-1 to TRBJ2-5; D is perhaps TRBD2 (6 bases). The CDR3 region has the DNA TGCAGCGGAGGGGAGGCGGTCCAAGAGACCCAGTACTTC. Translating gives CSGGEAVQETQYF.